The 28 T cell receptor beta chains below come from one sample, sequenced in a study of blood T cell repertoires in COVID-19 (dated by TCRdb to between 2020 and 2021). The library was built by means of the immunoSEQ multiplex PCR assay. Not all clones reach the TCRdb copy of this immuneACCESS table, which keeps in-frame sequences only. Checked studies attribute under half of the gap to unresolved V genes and leave the rest unexplained. The sample includes roughly 250,000 clones, with around nine tenths observed a single time. The top ten hold approximately 2% of the sample. The specimen was peripheral blood. These receptors were collected from a woman aged 40-49 years who had recovered from COVID-19.

J is TRBJ2-2 and V is TRBV7-3, with 11 bases that match TRBD1. CDR1 is SGHTA, CDR2 FQGTGA, per germline. The CDR3 totals 15 residues. Trimming cost V 5 bases and J 6 bases; bases outside gene matches: 5. The CDR3 sequence: CASSPRTGGPGELFF. The CDR3 DNA follows: TGTGCCAGCAGCCCAAGGACAGGGGGCCCCGGGGAGCTGTTTTTT.

This chain uses TRBV5-1 with TRBJ2-7; 10 nucleotides match TRBD1. The ends lost 2 bases at V and 4 bases at J; junction bases unmatched: 6. Per germline, CDR1 SGHRS and CDR2 YFSETQ. The CDR3 runs to 15 residues. CDR3 sequence (DNA): TGCGCCAGCAGCTTACTACGGGACAGGGGTTACGAGCAGTACTTC. This sequence encodes CASSLLRDRGYEQYF.

The V gene is TRBV6-5, the J gene TRBJ2-1; TRBD1 agrees at 9 bases. CDR1 is MNHEY, CDR2 SVGAGI, per germline. The CDR3 has 14 amino acids. Losses at the gene ends were 6 bases for V and 6 bases for J; bases not matched to a gene: 6. The CDR3 here is CASRQQGARNEQFF. The CDR3 DNA follows: TGTGCCAGCAGACAACAGGGGGCCCGCAATGAGCAGTTCTTC.

The chain is built from TRBV5-6 and TRBJ2-7; D is unresolved. Germline V gene data show CDR1 as SGHDT and CDR2 as YYEEEE. Trimming shortened V by 0 bases and J by 7 bases, and 14 bases separated the two germline ends. This CDR3 has 14 residues. The CDR3 region is CASSLAPVFGEQYF. Written as DNA, the CDR3 is TGTGCCAGCAGCTTGGCGCCAGTATTCGGGGAGCAGTACTTC.

The genes are TRBV29-1 and TRBJ2-3; weak D call: TRBD2 (5 bases). The length of the CDR3 is 17 residues. Germline values: CDR1 SQVTM, CDR2 ANQGSEA. Trimming pared 1 base from V and 1 base from J, leaving 18 bases between. DNA for the CDR3: TGCAGCGTTGAAGGCGGGTTCGGTGGGAAGGGCACAGATACGCAGTATTTT. Its translation: CSVEGGFGGKGTDTQYF.

The rearrangement joins TRBV6-6 to TRBJ1-5; 7 bases are shared with TRBD1. V shed 6 bases, J shed 7 bases, and the junction held 9 bases outside the gene matches. Germline loops: CDR1 MNHNY, CDR2 SVGAGI (reference sequence). The CDR3 is made up of 14 amino acids. The CDR3 protein is CASRTGTERQPQHF. The CDR3 DNA is TGTGCCAGCAGAACGGGGACAGAACGGCAGCCCCAGCATTTT.

This clone was recorded once. The chain combines TRBV18 with TRBJ2-1; TRBD1 matches at 7 bases. The germline CDR1 and CDR2 sequences are KGHSH and LQKENI. V lost 2 bases, J lost 4 bases, and 11 bases stayed unmatched. CDR3 length equals 17 residues. The CDR3 protein is CASSPSASGQPYNEQFF. In DNA, the CDR3 is TGTGCCAGCTCACCAAGCGCTTCGGGACAGCCATACAATGAGCAGTTCTTC.

The chain is built from TRBV29-1 and TRBJ2-7; tentatively, D is TRBD2 (6 bases). V dropped 7 bases and J dropped 2 bases, with 15 bases sitting between them. The CDR3 has 13 amino acids. The germline CDR1 and CDR2 sequences are SQVTM and ANQGSEA. CDR3 residues: CSARAGRAYEQYF. CDR3 coding DNA: TGCAGCGCCCGGGCGGGGCGAGCCTACGAGCAGTACTTC.

The chain links TRBV6-6 to TRBJ1-1; D is unresolved. The V end lost 6 bases, the J end lost 6 bases, and 11 bases lay between the germline ends. The CDR3 is 12 residues long. CDR1 and CDR2 from the germline V gene are MNHNY and SVGAGI (reference sequence). Written as DNA, the CDR3 is TGTGCCAGCAGCCGTGACACCCCTGAAGCTTTCTTT. Residues: CASSRDTPEAFF.

This clone was recorded once. The J gene is TRBJ1-2, the V gene TRBV3-1 (or the pseudogene TRBV3-2), with TRBD1 as a possible D gene (5 bases). The CDR3 covers 15 residues. Trimming removed 0 bases at V and 5 bases at J, with 13 bases between. Germline V gives CDR1 LGHDT, CDR2 YNNKEL (reference sequence). The CDR3 loop reads CASSQDEAGKYGYTF. The DNA of the CDR3 is TGTGCCAGCAGCCAAGATGAAGCAGGGAAGTATGGCTACACCTTC.

The chain combines TRBV9 with TRBJ2-3, with TRBD2 matching 10 bases. The V gene end was trimmed by 2 bases and the J gene end by 2 bases; junction bases not matched to a gene: 14. Germline V gene data show CDR1 as SGDLS and CDR2 as YYNGEE. This CDR3 region has 19 residues. CDR3 DNA sequence: TGTGCCAGCAGCGTCCCTTCCCTTTTAGCGGGGGGTAACACAGATACGCAGTATTTT. It specifies CASSVPSLLAGGNTDTQYF. Full variable domain (remainder filled in from reference TRBV9 and TRBJ2-3): DSGVTQTPKHLITATGQRVTLRCSPRSGDLSVYWYQQSLDQGLQFLIQYYNGEERAKGNILERFSAQQFPDLHSELNLSSLELGDSALYFCASSVPSLLAGGNTDTQYFGPGTRLTVL.

The gene calls are TRBV13 and TRBJ2-1; 11 nucleotides align to TRBD2. V was pared by 5 bases and J by 2 bases, with 5 bases of the junction left unmatched. This CDR3 contains 16 residues. Germline lookup yields CDR1 PRHDT and CDR2 FYEKMQ (reference sequence). The CDR3 DNA is TGTGCCAGCAGCCGCGTTAGCGGGGGGGCCTACAATGAGCAGTTCTTC. Translated, it gives CASSRVSGGAYNEQFF.

This clone was detected only a few times. J is TRBJ2-7 and V is TRBV7-2; 7 bases fit TRBD2. V gave up 5 bases and J gave up 0 bases; unmatched junction bases: 10. This CDR3 comprises 16 residues. Germline assignment: CDR1 SGHTA and CDR2 FQGNSA. The CDR3 DNA reads TGTGCCAGCAGCGTGTCGCGGGGGTCGGGCTCCTACGAGCAGTACTTC. Amino acid sequence: CASSVSRGSGSYEQYF.

Here the CDR3 DNA reads TGTGCCAGCAGCCCGGGACAGGGAAGCGGCTACACCTTC. It translates to CASSPGQGSGYTF. The gene calls are TRBV27 and TRBJ1-2; 9 bases fit TRBD1. The CDR3 has 13 residues. Germline loops: CDR1 MNHEY, CDR2 SMNVEV (reference sequence). The junction had 7 bases not matched to a gene; V was cut back by 6 bases and J by 8 bases.

The J gene is TRBJ2-2, the V gene TRBV6-5; tentative D call: TRBD1 (6 bases). The CDR3 is 13 residues long. Germline CDR1 and CDR2: MNHEY and SVGAGI. The ends were cut back, 3 bases at V and 5 bases at J, with 7 bases in the middle. The CDR3: CASSYTGTGELFF. The CDR3 DNA reads TGTGCCAGCAGTTATACAGGGACCGGGGAGCTGTTTTTT.

This chain uses TRBV5-5 with TRBJ2-3; 15 bases agree with TRBD2. Trimming at V came to 3 bases and at J to 6 bases, leaving 5 bases not matched to a gene. The V gene's germline CDR1 is SGHKS and CDR2 YYEKEE (reference sequence). The CDR3 length is 16 residues. CDR3 loop: CASSSGLAGGPDTQYF. Written as DNA, the CDR3 is TGTGCCAGCAGCTCCGGACTAGCGGGAGGGCCGGATACGCAGTATTTT.

The chain employs TRBV19 and TRBJ1-4, with a tentative D call TRBD1 (5 bases). The ends were cut back, 7 bases at V and 1 base at J, with 10 bases in the middle. From germline, CDR1 is LNHDA and CDR2 SQIVND (reference sequence). The CDR3 spans 14 residues. CDR3 sequence (DNA): TGTGCCAGTACGGGCAGGGTAACTAATGAAAAACTGTTTTTT. Its protein is CASTGRVTNEKLFF.

This chain joins TRBV6-5 and TRBJ2-3; TRBD2 might be the D (7 bases). The CDR3 spans 14 residues. Between the trimmed V and J ends, which lost 6 bases and 1 base, there was a span of 11 bases. CDR1 and CDR2 from the germline V gene are MNHEY and SVGAGI. Written as DNA, the CDR3 is TGTGCCAGCAGCCGAGGGGGGGGCACAGATACGCAGTATTTT. This encodes CASSRGGGTDTQYF.

The genes are TRBV19 and TRBJ1-4, with TRBD1 matching over 8 bases. Trimming at V came to 7 bases and at J to 3 bases, leaving 13 bases not matched to a gene. This CDR3 is 17 amino acids long. Germline V gives CDR1 LNHDA, CDR2 SQIVND (reference sequence). The CDR3 reads CASTRTGQLGANEKLFF. The CDR3 nucleotides are TGTGCCAGTACCCGGACAGGGCAACTCGGAGCTAATGAAAAACTGTTTTTT. Combining the CDR3 with reference TRBV19 and TRBJ1-4 gives the whole variable domain DGGITQSPKYLFRKEGQNVTLSCEQNLNHDAMYWYRQDPGQGLRLIYYSQIVNDFQKGDIAEGYSVSREKKESFPLTVTSAQKNPTAFYLCASTRTGQLGANEKLFFGSGTQLSVL.

This chain connects TRBV19 to TRBJ2-7, with TRBD1 identical over 9 bases. Germline CDR1 LNHDA, CDR2 SQIVND (reference sequence). The CDR3 runs 16 residues. With 4 bases clipped from V and 4 bases from J, the junction kept 11 bases outside the gene matches. CDR3 region: CASSKTIGTGTYEQYF. The DNA of the CDR3 is TGTGCCAGTAGTAAGACGATCGGGACAGGGACTTACGAGCAGTACTTC.

The chain links TRBV4-2 to TRBJ2-1; 8 nucleotides match TRBD2. V lost 0 bases and J lost 0; bases outside the gene matches: 13. This CDR3 has 20 amino acids. Germline lookup yields CDR1 LGHNA and CDR2 YNFKEQ. This chain's CDR3 is CASSQDLPTSGQSSYNEQFF. The DNA of the CDR3 is TGTGCCAGCAGCCAAGATCTCCCTACTAGCGGCCAAAGCTCCTACAATGAGCAGTTCTTC.

V usage is TRBV7-8 and J usage is TRBJ2-7; TRBD2 matches at 7 bases. V was clipped by 5 bases and J by 0 bases; unmatched bases: 7. The length of the CDR3 is 15 residues. From germline, CDR1 is SGHVS and CDR2 FQNEAQ. The CDR3 DNA reads as TGTGCCAGCAGCAACACTAGCGCGAGCTCCTACGAGCAGTACTTC. Amino acids: CASSNTSASSYEQYF.

V and J are TRBV19 and TRBJ2-5, with no clear D. Germline CDR1 LNHDA, CDR2 SQIVND (reference sequence). CDR3 length: 15 residues. Trimming took off 3 bases at V and 4 bases at J, with 15 bases between the two ends. This CDR3 is CASSMKRSPRETQYF. The CDR3 nucleotides are TGTGCCAGTAGTATGAAGAGGAGCCCGCGAGAGACCCAGTACTTC.

The chain couples TRBV9 to TRBJ2-5; 7 nucleotides align to TRBD2. This CDR3 is 17 amino acids long. Trimming cost V 0 bases and J 4 bases; bases outside gene matches: 12. Per the germline V gene, CDR1 is SGDLS and CDR2 is YYNGEE. The CDR3 DNA is TGTGCCAGCAGCGTAGAAGGGAGGGCCCCATCGGGAGAGACCCAGTACTTC. Residues: CASSVEGRAPSGETQYF.

The rearrangement joins TRBV7-2 to TRBJ1-5; 8 bases are a match to TRBD1. Germline CDR1 is SGHTA and CDR2 is FQGNSA. This CDR3 spans 15 amino acids. The V gene end was trimmed by 5 bases and the J gene end by 9 bases; junction bases not matched to a gene: 12. In DNA form, the CDR3 reads TGTGCCAGCAGCACCAGACAGGGGAGTCTTCTGCCCCAGCATTTT. As protein: CASSTRQGSLLPQHF.

The V and J genes are TRBV7-9 and TRBJ2-3; a weak D match, TRBD2 (6 bases). Germline values: CDR1 SEHNR, CDR2 FQNEAQ (reference sequence). The CDR3 covers 15 residues. Trimming took off 4 bases at V and 0 bases at J, with 11 bases between the two ends. The CDR3 is CASSSRLESTDTQYF. In nucleotides, the CDR3 is TGTGCCAGCAGCTCTAGACTAGAGAGCACAGATACGCAGTATTTT.

The chain uses TRBV4-1 and TRBJ2-5; D is unclear. Trimming cost V 1 base and J 6 bases, with 21 bases left between them. Germline V gene data show CDR1 as MGHRA and CDR2 as YSYEKL. This CDR3 is 17 amino acids long. This chain's CDR3 is CASSQVWAETAEKTQYF. CDR3 DNA sequence: TGCGCCAGCAGCCAAGTCTGGGCCGAAACCGCCGAAAAGACCCAGTACTTC.

The table lists this clone with a count of one. V gene TRBV19 combines with J gene TRBJ2-3; D remains ambiguous. V lost 1 base to trimming and J lost 2 bases, with 4 bases between them. The CDR3 extends over 13 amino acids. Per the germline V gene, CDR1 is LNHDA and CDR2 is SQIVND (reference sequence). The CDR3 DNA sequence: TGTGCCAGTAGTATAGGAGTCACAGATACGCAGTATTTT. Translating it yields CASSIGVTDTQYF.